The entry below gives a single T cell receptor (beta chain) sequence along with its context. This clone is a singleton in its sample. Its antigen is not yet known. Per-base qualities were not stored, and no clone one base away is much larger. The collaborating institutions used their own protocols to collect whole blood in K2EDTA tubes. For TCRbeta analysis, collaborators shipped samples in one of three forms: frozen whole blood, isolated PBMCs, or DNA extracted from either of those sample types. V sheds 11 bases and J sheds 3 bases, leaving 14 bases between their ends. The germline V gene (reference sequence) provides CDR1 MNHNY and CDR2 SVGAGI. From the cysteine up to the phenylalanine, the CDR3 has a length of 13 residues. Just CDR3 DNA is preserved here, 39 bases in frame from base 1. TCRbeta CDR3 regions were amplified from genomic DNA by means of the immunoSEQ Assay, a bias-controlled multiplex PCR. As for the authors' bioinformatics: Nucleated cell counts per sample were estimated from amplification of reference gene primers within the assay. Sequence reads were collapsed and filtered to measure the absolute abundance of every unique TCRbeta CDR3 rearrangement. For each sample, productive Simpson clonality was calculated as the square root of Simpson's diversity index across productive rearrangements. The table comes from immuneACCESS by way of TCRdb, which keeps in-frame sequences with V and J called. Part of the clones is missing from these tables; in studies checked, under half for an unresolved V gene and the rest for unknown reasons. The D gene and trimming were derived from the DNA, and the V and J assignments and clone size from that table. The sample table records 150,000 or so clones; 75% to 85% of these occur just once. 10% to 15% of the sample lies in the top ten.

The source of the sample is a study of blood T cell repertoires in COVID-19 (dated by TCRdb to 2018 to 2021). About the full investigation: The collaborator samples originated in the United States, Italy and Spain and spanned the acute and convalescent phases of COVID-19. The material from the prospective study consisted of cDNA or gDNA derived from T cells, B-cell-depleted T cells, or PBMCs. Subjects who had been exposed to COVID-19, were actively infected with it, or had recovered from it provided the deeply sampled blood TCRbeta repertoires that made up the dataset. The repertoires were released in a freely available public database meant as a resource for research on the immune response to SARS-CoV-2. A de-identified subject ID, COVID-19 status, age in years and sex were almost always included in the sample metadata. The samples were drawn from the first 160 participants of the ongoing ImmuneRACE study and from more than 1,000 subjects provided by 6 global collaborators. Where available, HLA class I and class II types were taken from metadata supplied by the sample provider and were not determined by assay-based typing.

Overall results and qualifications from the work: How much clinical and demographic metadata was included differed by source and by participant, and the metadata was provided uncurated.

The receptor was derived from a man in his sixties with active or convalescent COVID-19. The sequenced sample was peripheral blood. The V and J segments used are TRBV6-6 and TRBJ1-5, and possibly TRBD1, on 6 matching bases. In nucleotide form, the sequence is TGTGCCTCCAAAGGGGGTTTCAATCAGCCCCAGCATTTT. This codes for CASKGGFNQPQHF.